This T cell receptor (beta chain) appears in the sequencing data of a study of cytomegalovirus exposure and HLA in healthy donors listed by TCRdb under 2017. The study in broad terms: In an earlier analysis of under 750 of the donors, 276 Gb of sequence data and roughly 100 million unique TCR beta sequences from roughly 190 million T cells were reported. To study patterns of TCR occurrence, a later analysis re-analyzed previously published TCR beta repertoires from just over 650 donors and added high-resolution HLA genotyping. About 5 DR-DQ haplotypes were handled as single units for association and clustering, since linkage in the cohort was strong. The study aimed to test whether signatures of past pathogen exposure could be identified by cataloging public T cell receptors. The study profiled the T cell repertoires of 500 to 800 subjects by immunosequencing and related them to cytomegalovirus serostatus. A later genetic analysis took genome-wide SNP genotypes for about three fifths of the roughly 670 donors and used that subset as a discovery cohort. Alongside the repertoire data, information on donor age, sex, ethnicity and CMV serostatus was compiled. Both class I and class II loci were covered by HLA typing, at four-digit resolution. An early release that covered about 600 HLA-typed donors contained approximately 300 gigabases of sequencing data and tens of millions of unique TCR sequences. Among roughly 400 genotyped donors of the cohort, an average of around 250,000 unique TCR beta nucleotide sequences was sequenced per donor, of which about 18% were non-productive. To predict cytomegalovirus infection status, the study brought together high-throughput TCR immunosequencing, statistical association of individual TCRs with disease status, and machine learning. Rather than using new phenotypic data, the later analysis identified candidate immune exposures from TCR beta sequences and from how often those sequences occurred across donors. The number of donors typed differed by locus, with roughly 629-640 for A, B, C, DRB1 and DQB1, around 520 for DQA1, under 610 for DPA1, and around 460 for DPB1. In addition to the first cohort of 666 subjects, a separate validation cohort of about 120 different subjects was used. Every repertoire in the discovery cohort had been generated on one and the same sequencing platform. Of the roughly 400 genotyped donors, over 65% fell in the genetic ancestry cluster associated with self-reported Caucasian donors. An earlier analysis of about 600 of the donors used high-throughput TCR beta sequencing to judge whether each TCR beta V gene segment behaved as functional or pseudogenic. What the research found in general, with its limitations: In vitro tests confirmed that three of the cytomegalovirus-associated TCR beta chains recognize cytomegalovirus antigens. Across donors, most TCR sequences were observed very rarely, whereas some public TCRs were present in many individuals. Because counts were too low, 15 to 20 rarely observed V segments, including chromosome 9 orphons, were excluded from the earlier analysis of 587 of the donors. Some IMGT-functional V segments, including TRBV6-2 and TRBV6-3, could not be distinguished by the 87-base-pair reads and were therefore excluded. The sequencing pipeline was judged likely to have produced a cluster of highly shared sequence variants as a technical artifact. A later analysis found that most CMV-associated TCR beta chains appeared HLA-restricted, with HLA associations seemingly driven largely by CMV exposure. The only immune exposure information available for the cohort was CMV serostatus. Specific HLA alleles were associated with roughly 16,000 TCR beta sequences at a false discovery rate of 0.05 in a later analysis. In an earlier analysis of 587 of the donors, most TCR beta V segments were observed in productive rearrangements about 87% or about 30% of the time, broadly matching IMGT annotations. Linkage disequilibrium might explain the correlated functional status among segregating V segments, but an unknown experimental factor could not be excluded. V-gene and J-gene trimming of TCR beta chains was associated with a missense DCLRE1C variant in a later genetic analysis, and the association was replicated in an independent cohort. The study gave a list of 150 to 200 TCR beta chains associated with cytomegalovirus. In a later analysis, TCR association rates were found to vary across HLA loci, with the most associated TCRs seen for DRB1 alleles and the fewest for HLA-C alleles. The cohort was sequenced for TCR beta chains only, and without alpha or paired-chain data the features that could be detected were limited. It was suggested by the authors that the approach could potentially be generalized to other disease states and immunological phenotypes. According to a later genetic analysis, donors in an Asian-associated ancestry cluster had fewer N-insertions in productive TCRs than the approximately 710-donor mean. Because some donors lacked HLA typing at each locus, the association tests relied only on the typed subset. The classifier was reported to diagnose cytomegalovirus status with high specificity and sensitivity in both the original and validation cohorts. In a later analysis, HLA-associated TCR beta chains showed more clonal expansion and lower generation probabilities than non-associated chains that were equally common. Presence/absence analyses assumed roughly uniform sequencing depth across donors, an assumption that may not hold. A later analysis reported that several top co-occurrence clusters appeared linked to parvovirus B19, influenza, CMV and Epstein-Barr virus. A further reported finding was that TCR beta sequences accurately predicted the HLA-A and HLA-B alleles for most subjects in the first cohort. Assigning TCR associations to individual alleles was difficult when HLA alleles, especially DR and DQ, strongly co-occurred.

CDR1 MDHEN and CDR2 SYDVKM are derived from the germline V gene. The CDR3 holds 14 amino acids from the cysteine to the phenylalanine. Only the CDR3 region is kept as DNA, spanning 42 bases read in frame from base 1. V sheds 5 bases and J sheds 9 bases, leaving 17 bases between their ends. Of note for this clone: Its target antigen remains unknown. No base-level quality is on record; no much larger clone is a single base apart.

In total, fewer than 750 healthy bone marrow donors made up the cohort. All cohort members were sampled while nominally healthy, although unrecorded immune exposures were likely present. The donor tested CMV seronegative and was one of the 352 seronegative cohort members. Every donor gave a peripheral blood sample, and the peripheral blood mononuclear cells from that sample were used for TCR beta sequencing. The Qiagen DNeasy Blood Extraction Kit was used to extract genomic DNA from the blood cell samples. Library preparation used the immunoSEQ multiplex PCR assay. The multiplex PCR relied on a mix of 60 forward primers for TCR Vbeta segments and 13 reverse primers for TCR Jbeta segments. The CDR3 region of rearranged TCR beta genes was amplified from genomic DNA by a multiplex PCR assay. The amplified TCR beta libraries were sequenced on the Illumina HiSeq System as 87-base-pair reads. Per the original workflow: A later analysis counted approximately 76 million unique TCR beta chains across the 600 to 850 repertoires, and 9 million to 14 million of these chains were shared by at least two donors. Raw reads were error-corrected and collapsed into unique sequences with a nearest-neighbor algorithm that merged closely related sequences to remove PCR and sequencing errors. CDR3 sequences were aligned to IMGT reference sequences to assign V, D and J gene segments. Each retained sequence needed at least a six-nucleotide match to both a V gene segment and a J gene segment. Rearrangements were called productive when the CDR3 lacked stop codons and stayed in frame with V and J; all others were non-productive. CDR3 was defined by IMGT convention, running from the second conserved V-encoded cysteine to the conserved J-encoded phenylalanine. In an earlier analysis of some 550 of the donors, sequences lacking an unambiguous match to a single V gene segment were excluded. In an earlier analysis of 587 of the donors, a V segment was called functional when productive rearrangements were above 56.7%, and segregating when the standard deviation between donors exceeded 5%. A statistical classification framework was built to diagnose cytomegalovirus status from the catalog of TCR beta chain sequences. In a later analysis, V and J genes were assigned by comparing TCR nucleotide sequences against IMGT/GENE-DB human TR gene sequences. A later analysis assigned CDR3 sequences and most-parsimonious VDJ recombination scenarios with the TCRdist pipeline. In a later analysis, each TCR beta chain was defined by its CDR3 amino acid sequence together with its V-gene family, and reads without a unique V-gene family were excluded. In a later analysis, several hundred highly shared, low-generation-probability nucleotide sequences were removed to address suspected cross-contamination and a sequencing artifact. A later analysis calculated a clonal expansion index for each public chain from normalized within-repertoire ranks of inferred template counts. Generation probabilities in a later analysis came from a VDJ recombination model fitted to out-of-frame rearrangements, and those results were checked against IGoR. In a later analysis, hypergeometric tests were used to score TCR-TCR, TCR-HLA and TCR-CMV co-occurrence, with a repertoire-size bias correction applied to TCR pairs. False discovery rates were estimated in a later analysis by permuting HLA or CMV assignments 20 times. In a later analysis, co-occurring TCRs were grouped using DBSCAN, with TCRdist sequence similarity added in when clustering inside HLA-allele-positive subsets. Repertoires with fewer than 30,000 or more than 120,000 public chains, plus five repertoires with anomalous nucleotide sharing, were excluded from co-occurrence clustering. What TCRdb holds here is the immuneACCESS table cut down to in-frame rearrangements. Part of the clones is not present; checked against another copy, under half of the missing clones reflect an unresolved V gene, and the others are unexplained. The DNA gave D and trimming, while V, J and clone size come from that table. Here the sample has approximately 150,000 clones; roughly 80% occur a single time. The ten largest clones add up to 2.5% to 3.5% of the sample.

The sequenced sample was PBMCs. The source is a woman aged 25 to 39 in good health and CMV-seronegative. The chain employs TRBV28 and TRBJ2-1; the D segment could be TRBD1, given 6 matching bases. The bases are TGTGCCAGCAGTAGGCCAGGGGTAGGGGTTGAGCAGTTCTTC. It specifies CASSRPGVGVEQFF. When the CDR3 is completed using the reference TRBV28 and TRBJ2-1 genes on either side, the full variable domain is DVKVTQSSRYLVKRTGEKVFLECVQDMDHENMFWYRQDPGLGLRLIYFSYDVKMKEKGDIPEGYSVSREKKERFSLILESASTNQTSMYLCASSRPGVGVEQFFGPGTRLTVL.